Following are 26 T cell receptor beta chains from one sample sequenced in a study of T cells after yellow fever vaccination. Via MiXCR, TCRdb re-called the 5' RACE reads, giving one row per CDR3 protein. Of approximately 250,000 distinct CDR3 sequences listed, about 5.2% were seen once; the top ten hold under 3.5%. The sample consisted of CD4+ T cells sorted from PBMCs, taken on the day of the yellow fever booster vaccination. All receptors derive from a man aged 18 to 30 who received the YFV17D yellow fever vaccine.

This clonotype was seen ten or more times. The rearrangement joins TRBV11-2 to TRBJ2-7; D is ambiguous. This CDR3 has 13 amino acids. Trimming cost V 0 bases and J 4 bases, with 7 bases left between them. CDR1 is SGHAT, CDR2 FQNNGV, per germline. The CDR3 nucleotides read TGTGCCAGCAGCTTAGAGGCGATGTACGAGCAGTACTTC. Translation gives CASSLEAMYEQYF.

The V and J genes are TRBV6-5 and TRBJ2-5; D ambiguous. Between the trimmed V and J ends, which lost 4 bases and 0 bases, there was a span of 6 bases. CDR3 length: 13 amino acids. Germline-derived CDR1 and CDR2 are MNHEY and SVGAGI. The CDR3 sequence: CASSFKYQETQYF. The CDR3 DNA reads as TGTGCCAGCAGTTTTAAGTACCAAGAGACCCAGTACTTC.

This clonotype has a handful of counts. V and J are TRBV20-1 and TRBJ2-3; D may be TRBD1 (6 bases). Germline V gene sequence: CDR1 DFQATT, CDR2 SNEGSKA (reference sequence). Trimming removed 3 bases from V and 4 bases from J, with 8 bases in between. The CDR3 is 12 amino acids. Here the CDR3 reads CSARGASDTQYF. The DNA for the CDR3 is TGCAGTGCTAGGGGGGCCTCAGATACGCAGTATTTT.

This clonotype came up many times. V usage is TRBV20-1 and J usage is TRBJ2-1; 10 nucleotides match TRBD2. Germline values: CDR1 DFQATT, CDR2 SNEGSKA (reference sequence). V shed 3 bases, J shed 4 bases, and the junction held 6 bases outside the gene matches. The CDR3 extends over 15 amino acids. The CDR3 sequence: CSARPLAGVYNEQFF. DNA for the CDR3: TGCAGTGCTAGGCCCCTAGCGGGGGTTTACAATGAGCAGTTCTTC.

This clonotype was counted at least ten times. The CDR3 bases are TGTGCCAGCAGTCCTAGGACAGGCCTTTACGAGCAGTACTTC. Translating gives CASSPRTGLYEQYF. This chain links TRBV12-3 or TRBV12-4 with TRBJ2-7; 7 bases match TRBD1. CDR3 length: 14 residues. V shed 5 bases, J shed 4 bases, and the junction held 8 bases outside the gene matches.

The chain combines TRBV21-1 with TRBJ2-7. TRBV21-1 is a listed pseudogene. The length of the CDR3 is 14 residues. The CDR3 nucleotides read TGTGCCAGCAGCGAAATTGGGTTGCAGGACGAGCAGTACTTC. Translation gives CASSEIGLQDEQYF.

This clonotype was seen repeatedly, ten times or more. The chain joins TRBV20-1 to TRBJ1-5, with D maybe TRBD1 (5 bases). Per the germline V gene, CDR1 is DFQATT and CDR2 is SNEGSKA (reference sequence). This CDR3 contains 13 residues. The germline V and J ends were trimmed by 6 bases and 3 bases, with 12 bases remaining between them. The CDR3 loop reads CSAKDTSNQPQHF. In DNA form, the CDR3 reads TGCAGTGCCAAGGACACCTCCAATCAGCCCCAGCATTTT.

V gene TRBV4-2 combines with J gene TRBJ2-6; no clear D. Germline lookup yields CDR1 LGHNA and CDR2 YNFKEQ. The ends were cut back, 1 base at V and 1 base at J, with 20 bases in the middle. CDR3 length equals 20 residues. The CDR3 nucleotides are TGTGCCAGCAGCCAAGGACTCCCCGTGGGCCGCAGTTCTGGGGCCAACGTCCTGACTTTC. Translated, it gives CASSQGLPVGRSSGANVLTF.

In its sample, this clonotype was seen many times. The V gene is TRBV7-2, the J gene TRBJ1-3; D gene unclear. V was cut by 2 bases and J by 5 bases, with 13 bases left in between. CDR1 SGHTA and CDR2 FQGNSA come from the germline V gene. CDR3 length equals 15 residues. CDR3 in DNA: TGTGCCAGCAGCTTATACCCTCCCGGTCGAAACACCATATATTTT. Its translation: CASSLYPPGRNTIYF.

Ten or more counts support this clonotype. The gene calls are TRBV7-3 and TRBJ2-1; possibly TRBD1 for D (6 bases). Trimming stripped 5 bases from V and 1 base from J, with 15 bases between. CDR3 size: 16 residues. Per germline, CDR1 SGHTA and CDR2 FQGTGA. This CDR3 is CASSALTGRSYNEQFF. In DNA, the CDR3 is TGTGCCAGCAGCGCCCTGACAGGCCGGTCCTACAATGAGCAGTTCTTC.

This clonotype showed up just a few times. The chain has TRBV7-6 and TRBJ1-1; 8 nucleotides agree with TRBD1. The junction had 6 bases not matched to a gene; V was cut back by 4 bases and J by 5 bases. Looked up from germline, CDR1 is SGHVS and CDR2 is FNYEAQ. The CDR3 spans 14 residues. CDR3 bases: TGTGCCAGCAGCTCAACCTACAGGGGGACTGAAGCTTTCTTT. Its translation is CASSSTYRGTEAFF.

Only a few counts were recorded for this clonotype. The genes are TRBV4-1 and TRBJ1-1, with 9 positions matching TRBD1. Germline V gives CDR1 MGHRA, CDR2 YSYEKL. The V segment lost 7 bases and the J segment 11 bases; nucleotides outside the gene matches: 8. This CDR3 has 12 residues. The CDR3 DNA reads TGCGCCAGCACTGGACAGGGGTGGTCGGCTTTCTTT. This encodes CASTGQGWSAFF.

The sample holds many counts of this clonotype. The chain carries TRBV7-6 and TRBJ1-1; D remains unclear. V was trimmed by 5 bases and J by 1 base, leaving 14 bases between them. The CDR3 has 15 residues. CDR1 is SGHVS and CDR2 is FNYEAQ in the germline V gene. The CDR3 bases are TGTGCCAGCAGCCCTAGAATCGGCGGGAACACTGAAGCTTTCTTT. Its translation is CASSPRIGGNTEAFF. Combining the CDR3 with reference TRBV7-6 and TRBJ1-1 gives the whole variable domain GAGVSQSPRYKVTKRGQDVALRCDPISGHVSLYWYRQALGQGPEFLTYFNYEAQQDKSGLPNDRFSAERPEGSISTLTIQRTEQRDSAMYRCASSPRIGGNTEAFFGQGTRLTVV.

This clonotype occurred many times. This sequence joins TRBV19 and TRBJ2-7; no definite D call. The germline gives CDR1 LNHDA, CDR2 SQIVND (reference sequence). V lost 8 bases and J lost 6, with 26 bases in between. The CDR3 sequence is 16 residues long. The chain's CDR3 is CASCQSFFAPRPEQYF. Written as DNA, the CDR3 is TGTGCCAGTTGCCAGAGTTTCTTTGCGCCAAGACCCGAGCAGTACTTC.

This clonotype appeared many times. This chain joins TRBV6-5 and TRBJ2-3; D possibly corresponds to TRBD2 (6 bases). V was trimmed by 7 bases and J by 1 base, leaving 12 bases between them. Per the germline V gene, CDR1 is MNHEY and CDR2 is SVGAGI. This CDR3 comprises 14 residues. CDR3 nucleotide sequence: TGTGCCAGCAAACTTCCGGGGGGCACAGATACGCAGTATTTT. Its protein product is CASKLPGGTDTQYF.

The genes are TRBV5-1 and TRBJ2-2, with D perhaps TRBD1 (5 bases). Germline V gene lookup returns CDR1 SGHRS and CDR2 YFSETQ. Trimming pared 6 bases from V and 5 bases from J, leaving 11 bases between. The CDR3 sequence is 13 residues long. The CDR3 DNA reads TGCGCCAGCAACACAGGTGGAACCGGGGAGCTGTTTTTT. Protein product: CASNTGGTGELFF. The full variable domain, rest sourced from reference TRBV5-1 and TRBJ2-2, is KAGVTQTPRYLIKTRGQQVTLSCSPISGHRSVSWYQQTPGQGLQFLFEYFSETQRNKGNFPGRFSGRQFSNSRSEMNVSTLELGDSALYLCASNTGGTGELFFGEGSRLTVL.

The rearrangement uses TRBV3-1 and TRBJ2-5; no clear D. Trimming removed 4 bases from V and 5 bases from J, with 11 bases in between. Germline V CDR1 and CDR2: LGHDT, YNNKEL (reference sequence). The CDR3 totals 13 residues. This chain's CDR3 is CASSRATWETQYF. The CDR3 DNA reads TGTGCCAGCAGCCGGGCCACCTGGGAGACCCAGTACTTC.

This clonotype was seen at least ten times. The chain employs TRBV5-1 and TRBJ2-2; unclear D gene. The V gene's germline CDR1 is SGHRS and CDR2 YFSETQ. The CDR3 consists of 13 residues. Deletions cut 0 bases from V and 6 bases from J, with 6 bases between. CDR3 bases: TGCGCCAGCAGCTTGGACCTGGCCGGGGAGCTGTTTTTT. Amino acids: CASSLDLAGELFF.

In nucleotides, the CDR3 is TGTGCCAGCTCACCTAGTCAGAACTACGAGCAGTACGTC. Translation gives CASSPSQNYEQYV. V gene TRBV18 combines with J gene TRBJ2-7; D not certain. This CDR3 contains 13 residues. V lost 3 bases, J lost 3 bases, and 9 bases lay in between. Per the germline V gene, CDR1 is KGHSH and CDR2 is LQKENI.

This clonotype has only a few counts. The chain links TRBV14 to TRBJ1-2; D call uncertain. The germline gives CDR1 SGHDN, CDR2 FVKESK. The V gene lost 0 bases and the J gene lost 7 bases, with 12 bases spanning the gap. The CDR3 spans 14 residues. CDR3 in DNA: TGTGCCAGCAGCCAAGAGCGCGTCCCCATTGGCTACACCTTC. Translated, it gives CASSQERVPIGYTF.

The chain is built from TRBV6-5 and TRBJ1-1; no clear D. In germline, CDR1 is MNHEY, CDR2 SVGAGI. V lost 5 bases and J 5 bases, leaving 9 bases between the germline ends. The CDR3 spans 12 residues. The CDR3 sequence: CASSKGGTEAFF. CDR3 in DNA: TGTGCCAGCAGTAAGGGTGGAACTGAAGCTTTCTTT.

The J gene is TRBJ2-6, the V gene TRBV19; TRBD1 is a possible D gene (5 bases). The ends were cut back, 5 bases at V and 0 bases at J, with 8 bases in the middle. The CDR3 has 15 amino acids. Looked up from germline, CDR1 is LNHDA and CDR2 is SQIVND (reference sequence). The CDR3 spells CASSADSSGANVLTF. DNA for the CDR3: TGTGCCAGTAGTGCAGACAGCTCTGGGGCCAACGTCCTGACTTTC.

In this sample, this clonotype turned up a few times. V gene TRBV9 combines with J gene TRBJ1-2, with D tentatively TRBD1 (6 bases). V was trimmed by 0 bases and J by 5 bases, leaving 17 bases between them. The germline V gene has CDR1 SGDLS and CDR2 YYNGEE. The length of the CDR3 is 16 residues. The CDR3 loop is CASSVALGRGAYGYTF. The CDR3 bases are TGTGCCAGCAGCGTAGCTCTCGGCAGGGGTGCTTATGGCTACACCTTC.

V is TRBV7-2 and J is TRBJ2-7; 11 bases line up with TRBD1. The CDR3 length is 15 residues. With V trimmed by 0 bases and J by 2 bases, 0 bases remained unmatched. Germline V gives CDR1 SGHTA, CDR2 FQGNSA. CDR3 loop: CASSLAGQGAYEQYF. CDR3 bases: TGTGCCAGCAGCTTAGCGGGACAGGGGGCCTACGAGCAGTACTTC. The full variable domain, in which reference TRBV7-2 and TRBJ2-7 provide the parts outside the CDR3, is GAGVSQSPSNKVTEKGKDVELRCDPISGHTALYWYRQSLGQGLEFLIYFQGNSAPDKSGLPSDRFSAERTGGSVSTLTIQRTQQEDSAVYLCASSLAGQGAYEQYFGPGTRLTVT.

About this clonotype: Its ends do not fully match the called genes, so a read error is possible. The J gene is TRBJ1-6, the V gene TRBV10-3; D unresolved. The CDR3 spans 14 residues. CDR1 is ENHRY, CDR2 SYGVKD, per germline. Written as DNA, the CDR3 is TGTGCCGTCAGCAGACCCTCCGTGGATTCACCCCTCCACTTT. As protein: CAVSRPSVDSPLHF.

The rearrangement joins TRBV5-8 to TRBJ2-6; TRBD1 aligns across 7 bases. J gave up 1 base and V 3 bases, and 7 bases lay outside the gene matches. CDR3 size: 17 residues. Germline-derived CDR1 and CDR2 are SGHTS and YDEGEE. The chain's CDR3 is CASSSSGQISGANVLTF. In DNA, the CDR3 is TGTGCCAGCAGCTCCTCGGGACAGATTTCTGGGGCCAACGTCCTGACTTTC.